The clone carrying this T cell receptor beta chain has just a few counts. What it binds is unknown. CDR3 length equals 15 residues. Germline-derived CDR1 and CDR2 are SNHLY and FYNNEI. The germline V and J ends were trimmed by 4 bases and 1 base, with 13 bases remaining between them. This specimen comes from a study of early stage breast cancer tumors. As for the study in general: ER+/PR+/HER2- status applied to about 75% of the 16 invasive breast tumors.

Study results and caveats: Comparing each tissue with blood distinguished tumor from normal in most of the 16 patients. Tumors had roughly 2.5-fold higher T cell density and higher clonality than adjacent normal breast tissue. Commonly generated sequences made up most enriched TCRB sequences shared between patients.

The protocol was immunoSEQ multiplex PCR, while the TCRdb copy is restricted to in-frame clones and leaves out a portion. The table lists approximately 54,000 clones, over 75% of them singletons, with 3% to 4% in the top ten. The rearrangement joins TRBV2 to TRBJ1-1; unclear D gene. The receptor was derived from a person aged 35 to 50 with breast cancer. Sequenced sample: blood. In nucleotides, the CDR3 is TGTGCCAGCAGTGGTAAGGAGGCATCGAACACTGAAGCTTTCTTT. Residues: CASSGKEASNTEAFF.